What follows describes a single TCR beta chain. No antigen is known for it. The source of the sample is a study of graft-versus-host responses after intestinal transplantation. About the study: As for transplant type, recipients had multivisceral, liver-intestinal, or isolated intestinal grafts. Every one of the recipients received anti-thymocyte globulin induction and afterwards took tacrolimus and steroids for about 3 years.

Sequencing used immunoSEQ multiplex PCR; TCRdb keeps in-frame clones, though not all of them. The data show around 49,000 clones, around 90% seen once. General observations from the study: GvH clones detected in recipient marrow included some appearing first in ileum or blood.

J gave up 1 base and V 11 bases, and 13 bases lay outside the gene matches. Germline CDR1 ENHRY, CDR2 SYGVKD. The CDR3 totals 16 residues. The chain couples TRBV10-3 to TRBJ1-1; 10 nucleotides line up with TRBD1. This clonotype was obtained from a human donor who was the organ donor for an intestinal transplant. This specimen was unstimulated CD4+ T cells sorted from spleen or lymph node cells, taken before transplant. The DNA of the CDR3 is TGTGCCTACCGTCCGGGACAGGGGCAGGGGAACACTGAAGCTTTCTTT. Its translation: CAYRPGQGQGNTEAFF.